The subject of this entry is one T cell receptor (beta chain). These data originate in a study of blood T cell repertoires in COVID-19. Study-level background: PBMCs, B-cell-depleted T cells, or T cells provided the cDNA or gDNA that made up the material.

Seattle enrolled patients during active infection and tracked them longitudinally. How the authors handled the data: Counts of nucleated cells, estimated from reference gene primer amplification, were obtained. The assay was immunoSEQ multiplex PCR, and TCRdb's table has in-frame clones only and misses some. D and trimming come from the DNA, and the V and J calls and clone size come from that table. The sample holds over 35,000 clones; 80% to 90% are singletons and the top ten take about a third. Per the germline V gene, CDR1 is SEHNR and CDR2 is FQNEAQ (reference sequence). CDR3 length equals 15 residues. After removal of 5 bases from V and 4 bases from J, the junction contained 9 bases not matched to a gene.

The chain carries TRBV7-9 and TRBJ1-1; 8 positions agree with TRBD1. This sequence originates from an elderly woman with COVID-19, enrolled during active disease. Material for sequencing was peripheral blood. The CDR3 region is CASSTHRGFGTEAFF. The DNA for the CDR3 is TGTGCCAGCAGCACACACAGGGGGTTCGGCACTGAAGCTTTCTTT.